The 14 T cell receptor beta chains below were found in one sample sequenced in a study of beta chain features in type 1 diabetes. Every bit of the isolated RNA underwent reverse transcription, so sequencing read expressed TCRB transcripts. Method: immunoSEQ multiplex PCR; TCRdb's copy keeps in-frame clones and lacks some. This sample has 400,000 to 600,000 clones, with approximately 28% found just once. The sample taken for sequencing was naive CD4+ T cells from blood. The source is a man in his late teens or twenties in good health.

The rearrangement joins TRBV30 to TRBJ2-7; 9 nucleotides line up with TRBD1. CDR1 and CDR2 from the germline V gene are GTSNPN and SVGIG (reference sequence). CDR3 length equals 16 residues. V trimming: 1 base; J trimming: 1 base; junction bases outside the gene matches: 8. CDR3 loop: CAWSGPRTGVSYEQYF. In DNA, the CDR3 is TGTGCCTGGAGTGGGCCCCGGACAGGGGTTTCCTACGAGCAGTACTTC.

Remarks on this clone: An end of the junction differs from the germline gene, which may be a read error. The chain has TRBV2 and TRBJ2-6; 8 bases fit TRBD2. This CDR3 spans 17 amino acids. Germline assignment: CDR1 SNHLY and CDR2 FYNNEI. The CDR3 spells CARRRHSGTAGANVLTF. The DNA for the CDR3 is TGTGCCCGCAGGCGACATAGCGGGACGGCTGGGGCCAACGTCCTGACTTTC.

The sample holds a few counts of this clone. The chain combines TRBV6-5 with TRBJ2-3; D possibly corresponds to TRBD1 (6 bases). Germline V CDR1 and CDR2: MNHEY, SVGAGI. Trimming shortened V by 6 bases and J by 11 bases, and 21 bases separated the two germline ends. The CDR3 runs 14 residues. The CDR3 is CASSYGGHQVWQYF. The DNA of the CDR3 is TGTGCCAGCAGCTATGGGGGACATCAAGTCTGGCAGTATTTT.

This clone was picked up a small number of times. The rearrangement joins TRBV4-3 to TRBJ1-1; the match to TRBD1 covers 7 bases. With V trimmed by 1 base and J by 3 bases, 5 bases remained unmatched. Germline V gives CDR1 LGHNA, CDR2 YSLEER. CDR3 size: 15 residues. Here the CDR3 DNA reads TGCGCCAGCAGCCAAGGTCTCAGGGGGTACACTGAAGCTTTCTTT. Translation: CASSQGLRGYTEAFF.

The table lists this clone with a few counts. Other DNA sequences in the same sample also yield this CDR3. V and J are TRBV30 and TRBJ1-3; TRBD1 might be the D (5 bases). The CDR3 length is 13 residues. With 2 bases removed from V and 2 bases from J, the gap between germline ends came to 7 bases. CDR1 and CDR2 (germline): GTSNPN, SVGIG (reference sequence). CDR3 in amino acids: CAWSQGAGNTIYF. The CDR3 bases are TGTGCCTGGAGTCAGGGTGCTGGAAACACCATATATTTT.

The chain carries TRBV9 and TRBJ2-1; D not certain. The CDR3 is 16 amino acids. The ends were cut back, 0 bases at V and 1 base at J, with 11 bases in the middle. Per germline, CDR1 SGDLS and CDR2 YYNGEE. CDR3 in amino acids: CASSVESASSYNEQFF. The CDR3 nucleotides are TGTGCCAGCAGCGTAGAATCGGCTAGTTCCTACAATGAGCAGTTCTTC.

This clone has more than one count but fewer than ten. This CDR3 is also generated by other DNA sequences in the sample. The CDR3 DNA sequence: TGCAGCGTTGGAAGGGGGTCCTACGAGCAGTACTTC. Translating gives CSVGRGSYEQYF. This chain joins TRBV29-1 and TRBJ2-7; tentative D call: TRBD1 (6 bases). V was shortened by 4 bases and J by 1 base, with 8 bases between the two germline ends. CDR3 size: 12 residues. Germline CDR1 SQVTM, CDR2 ANQGSEA.

This clone was found a few times. The chain has TRBV7-6 and TRBJ2-5; no reliable D call. This CDR3 comprises 15 residues. V was clipped by 1 base and J by 0 bases, with 9 bases between them. Germline CDR1 and CDR2: SGHVS and FNYEAQ. CDR3 region: CASSLVSQYQETQYF. Here the CDR3 DNA reads TGTGCCAGCAGCTTAGTAAGCCAGTACCAAGAGACCCAGTACTTC. Filled out from reference TRBV7-6 and TRBJ2-5, the complete variable domain reads GAGVSQSPRYKVTKRGQDVALRCDPISGHVSLYWYRQALGQGPEFLTYFNYEAQQDKSGLPNDRFSAERPEGSISTLTIQRTEQRDSAMYRCASSLVSQYQETQYFGPGTRLLVL.

This clone came up a few times. This chain uses TRBV29-1 with TRBJ2-7; 7 bases are a match to TRBD1. The ends lost 5 bases at V and 5 bases at J; junction bases unmatched: 3. The CDR3 extends over 11 amino acids. CDR1 is SQVTM, CDR2 ANQGSEA, per germline. The CDR3 protein is CSVRGRDEQYF. The DNA of the CDR3 is TGCAGCGTTAGGGGGCGCGACGAGCAGTACTTC.

The chain couples TRBV7-6 to TRBJ1-5; 7 nucleotides align to TRBD1. J was trimmed by 4 bases and V by 2 bases; bases with no gene match: 5. Germline V gives CDR1 SGHVS, CDR2 FNYEAQ. CDR3 length: 15 amino acids. The CDR3 region has the DNA TGTGCCAGCAGCTTAAACGACAGGGCAAATCAGCCCCAGCATTTT. Encoded protein: CASSLNDRANQPQHF. Together with reference TRBV7-6 and TRBJ1-5, the CDR3 gives the full variable domain: GAGVSQSPRYKVTKRGQDVALRCDPISGHVSLYWYRQALGQGPEFLTYFNYEAQQDKSGLPNDRFSAERPEGSISTLTIQRTEQRDSAMYRCASSLNDRANQPQHFGDGTRLSIL.

The J gene is TRBJ2-7, the V gene TRBV10-3; 8 bases map to TRBD2. This CDR3 is 15 amino acids long. The germline V gene encodes CDR1 ENHRY and CDR2 SYGVKD. The J segment lost 5 bases and the V segment lost 2 bases, leaving 8 bases of the junction unmatched. Here the CDR3 DNA reads TGTGCCATCAGTGAGCGGGAGGGTTGGAGGAACGAGCAGTACTTC. Its translation is CAISEREGWRNEQYF.

V and J are TRBV23-1 and TRBJ2-5; a weak D match, TRBD2 (6 bases). TRBV23-1 falls under the ORF class, with uncertain function. This CDR3 contains 15 residues. Trimming left V 0 bases short and J 5 bases short, with 13 bases between. The CDR3 sequence is CASSQSTSGAETQYF. The DNA of the CDR3 is TGCGCCAGCAGTCAATCGACTAGTGGTGCGGAGACCCAGTACTTC.

The J gene is TRBJ1-2, the V gene TRBV14; D unclear. Trimming removed 2 bases from V and 4 bases from J, with 8 bases in between. Germline CDR1 is SGHDN and CDR2 is FVKESK. This CDR3 has 13 amino acids. This chain's CDR3 is CASSQRNLYGYTF. CDR3 DNA sequence: TGTGCCAGCAGCCAACGGAATCTCTATGGCTACACCTTC.

V and J are TRBV5-1 and TRBJ2-1; D uncertain. V dropped 0 bases and J dropped 8 bases, with 15 bases sitting between them. The germline CDR1 and CDR2 sequences are SGHRS and YFSETQ. CDR3 length: 15 amino acids. Written as DNA, the CDR3 is TGCGCCAGCAGCTTGGAGTACCCGCCCTCGGATGAGCAGTTCTTC. Its protein product is CASSLEYPPSDEQFF.